A single TCR beta chain is shown here with its context. Its antigen is still unknown. One entry per CDR3 protein, called by TCRdb with MiXCR from the RACE reads. The sample records 84,000 or so distinct CDR3 sequences, about 9.4% being singletons. The sample comes from a study of human T cells and chemical hapten exposure. Study-wide results and caveats: Versus controls, expanded TCRs had significantly more large CDR3 similarity clusters. Higher patch test scores went with higher counts of PT1 expanded TCRs. With DPC sensitization, TCRs exceeding 1 in 1000 frequency showed no change.

Time point indicated: patch test 2, 6 weeks after DPC sensitization. The treatment: therapeutic diphenylcyclopropenone sensitization with weekly scalp DPC. CDR1 and CDR2 (germline): DFQATT, SNEGSKA (reference sequence). The CDR3 consists of 12 residues. With 1 base removed from V and 8 bases from J, the gap between germline ends came to 11 bases. J is TRBJ1-2 and V is TRBV20-1; maybe TRBD1 (5 bases). The origin of this receptor is a woman aged 25 to 39 with alopecia areata. Some clones in this sample may be carry-over from other donors' samples. The starting material was whole blood, obtained in connection with sensitization to the hapten diphenylcyclopropenone (DPC). Written as DNA, the CDR3 is TGCAGTGCTAGAGTCGGGGCGCCGGGCTACACCTTC. This sequence encodes CSARVGAPGYTF.